This TCR beta chain was observed in a study of blood T cells in healthy people across ages. A second PCR, run for roughly 7 to 12 cycles, used a sample-barcoded 5' primer plus a J-beta primer mix. TCRdb analysed the 5' RACE reads with MiXCR anew, one entry per CDR3 protein. The profile shows about 800,000 distinct CDR3 sequences, more than 20% of them singletons. V was pared by 6 bases and J by 1 base, with 12 bases between. The CDR3 totals 15 residues. This clonotype was recorded a few times. Staff drew roughly 10 milliliters of peripheral blood from each donor. The sample was also linked to a second study, of T cells of mothers and their children.

V is TRBV12-3 or TRBV12-4 and J is TRBJ2-2; D is undetermined. The sample was blood. This TCR derives from a boy aged 5-17 years in good health. The CDR3 is CASSFGQMNTGELFF. DNA of the CDR3: TGTGCCAGCAGCTTCGGGCAGATGAACACCGGGGAGCTGTTTTTT.